This TCR beta chain was observed in a study of T cells expressing NK-cell markers. In the study overall: It was from sorted CD3+CD56+NKG2C+, CD3+CD56+NKG2C- and CD3+CD56-NKG2C+ T cells that TCR beta repertoires came. General study results and limits: In five or six donors, dominant NKG2C+ clonotypes were about 1.0-7.0% of CD8+ T cells. A few donors' CD3+CD56-NKG2C+ cells were dominated by the same clonotypes. What remained unclear was the HCMV specificity of expanded NKG2C+ T cell clones.

From its re-call of the 5' RACE reads, TCRdb lists each CDR3 protein once, without DNA. The repertoire table contains about 460,000 distinct CDR3 sequences. About this clonotype itself: Its antigen is not identified.

Germline V gene sequence: CDR1 MNHEY, CDR2 SVGAGI. The CDR3 has 12 residues. Specimen: blood T cells: a sorted CD56 or NKG2C T cell subset, CD4+ or CD8+ T cells, or bulk PBMC T cells (not recorded which). This chain links TRBV6-5 with TRBJ2-1; checking the TCRdb D call of TRBD2 is not possible without DNA. This receptor was taken from a woman aged 45-65 years in good health. CDR3 sequence reads: CASSSTRDSQFF.